This is a list of T cell receptor beta chains from one sample in a study of blood T cell repertoires in COVID-19. Only in-frame clones appear in the TCRdb table, and some are missing; sequencing was by immunoSEQ multiplex PCR. The table includes about 42,000 clones, 70% to 90% detected once. Material: peripheral blood. The source is a woman in her sixties or seventies in a cohort sampled during active COVID-19. CDR3s leave out the opening cysteine and the closing phenylalanine or tryptophan.

V gene: TRBV6-5; CDR3 protein: ASTELAGTYNEQF
V gene: TRBV11-2; CDR3 protein: ASSAGTSVYNEQF
V gene: TRBV7-2; CDR3 protein: ASSLTSGPQETQY
V gene: TRBV19; CDR3 protein: ASSIGSGRARYEQF
V gene: TRBV7-8; CDR3 protein: ASSRGVNTEAF
V gene: TRBV7-9; CDR3 protein: ASSRTDYNEQF
V gene: TRBV18; CDR3 protein: ASSPVLLETPPYEQY
V gene: TRBV5-6; CDR3 protein: ASSPSRGGGGFNQPQH
V gene: TRBV5-1; CDR3 protein: ASSLQTQGNTIY
V gene: TRBV19; CDR3 protein: ASSRRLAGGNGEQF
V gene: TRBV7-3; CDR3 protein: ASSSSSDNEQF
V gene: TRBV9; CDR3 protein: ASTLAGGALSTDTQY
V gene: TRBV28; CDR3 protein: ASFGQGEMTEAF
V gene: TRBV14; CDR3 protein: ASSPGTTLFSGNTIY
V gene: TRBV27; CDR3 protein: ASRIGVGTDTQY
V gene: TRBV19; CDR3 protein: ASKFGTGEPNTEAF
V gene: TRBV7-2; CDR3 protein: ASSLPWGHEQY
V gene: TRBV7-2; CDR3 protein: ASREKMGGVDTQY
V gene: TRBV9; CDR3 protein: ASSVGGLTGSNYGYT
V gene: TRBV7-8; CDR3 protein: ASSTGLWGTGGSYGYT
V gene: TRBV3-1/TRBV3-2; CDR3 protein: ASSSIYEQY
V gene: TRBV19; CDR3 protein: ASSVGTAAGNTIY
V gene: TRBV6-6; CDR3 protein: ASSLLGRRTVRGQF
V gene: TRBV4-3; CDR3 protein: ASSQGQGREDTQY
V gene: TRBV11-2; CDR3 protein: ASSSGLAEGETQY
V gene: TRBV2; CDR3 protein: ASSEREAAEQY
V gene: TRBV4-1; CDR3 protein: ASSPQEGTSSYEQY
V gene: TRBV2; CDR3 protein: ASSGLRAYEQY
V gene: TRBV4-3; CDR3 protein: ASSQDRDSNEQY
V gene: TRBV5-6; CDR3 protein: ASSSRTVVMNTEAF
V gene: TRBV4-3; CDR3 protein: ASSQRRQGARAGELF
V gene: TRBV6-6; CDR3 protein: ASSYTAGGAGEQF
V gene: TRBV19; CDR3 protein: AARTRAGELF
V gene: TRBV5-1; CDR3 protein: ASSLGTENIQY
V gene: TRBV2; CDR3 protein: ASSADRTNTEAF
V gene: TRBV7-2; CDR3 protein: ASSFGTSGRMGEQF
V gene: TRBV27; CDR3 protein: ASGYRGGDT
V gene: TRBV28; CDR3 protein: ASSLPGQGRRAKNIQY
V gene: TRBV23-1; CDR3 protein: ASSQSDSHSKDTGELF
V gene: TRBV6-5; CDR3 protein: ASSYALAENTGELF
V gene: TRBV7-7; CDR3 protein: ASSLGRLAGGGEQF
V gene: TRBV19; CDR3 protein: ASSNAIAGETGELF